The rows below give T cell receptor beta chains drawn from one sample of a study of metastatic and nonmetastatic thyroid tumors. TCRdb used MiXCR to call clones anew from the PCR reads. The sample has about 69,000 clones; approximately 15% are singletons. The source material was blood. These receptors all stem from a male donor with papillary thyroid cancer or a benign thyroid nodule (not recorded which). Some clones in this sample may be carry-over from other donors' samples. The CDR3 runs from the conserved cysteine through the conserved F or W. Each record gives: V gene, clone size, CDR3 protein. Expanded clones are given a class, and other clones once, few, many or no size at all.

v_call: TRBV20-1
clone_size: .
cdr3_aa: CSAIAQYSGGSNSPLHF

v_call: TRBV28
clone_size: many
cdr3_aa: CASVEIGTEAFF

v_call: TRBV6-1
clone_size: many
cdr3_aa: CASSEWGARLEQYF

v_call: TRBV5-5
clone_size: many
cdr3_aa: CASSWRQGAYNEQFF

v_call: TRBV11-2
clone_size: once
cdr3_aa: CASSSTLRTSGRVLNQQYF

v_call: TRBV20-1
clone_size: many
cdr3_aa: CSAGSKGLAGAGEQYF

v_call: TRBV5-4
clone_size: few
cdr3_aa: CASSLDIAGGSYNEQFF

v_call: TRBV12-3/TRBV12-4
clone_size: many
cdr3_aa: CASSYTNTEAFF

v_call: TRBV24-1
clone_size: many
cdr3_aa: CATSDKTGSNEQFF

v_call: TRBV12-5
clone_size: .
cdr3_aa: CANGLGDTQYF

v_call: TRBV25-1
clone_size: many
cdr3_aa: CASTFGVSYEQYF

v_call: TRBV3-1
clone_size: many
cdr3_aa: CASSRRGMAGGPKETQYF

v_call: TRBV10-3
clone_size: many
cdr3_aa: CAISAQGSGNTIYF

v_call: TRBV25-1
clone_size: many
cdr3_aa: CASSEYGYQQFF

v_call: TRBV28
clone_size: .
cdr3_aa: CASSCLPGTGNTGELFF

v_call: TRBV7-9
clone_size: .
cdr3_aa: CASSLGAGESPLQF

v_call: TRBV6-1
clone_size: .
cdr3_aa: CASSLGTGRGSGNTIYF

v_call: TRBV15
clone_size: few
cdr3_aa: CATRDWQGNSYNEQFF

v_call: TRBV28
clone_size: many
cdr3_aa: CASSFPDPGGRGYTF

v_call: TRBV7-9
clone_size: many
cdr3_aa: CASSLLAASTDTQYF

v_call: TRBV19
clone_size: many
cdr3_aa: CASRGTSGLSWIDTQYF

v_call: TRBV11-1
clone_size: many
cdr3_aa: CASSSPGQATGELFF

v_call: TRBV6-2/TRBV6-3
clone_size: many
cdr3_aa: CASRAITGDYGYTF

v_call: TRBV7-2
clone_size: many
cdr3_aa: CASSLVGLLLSYNEQFF

v_call: TRBV28
clone_size: many
cdr3_aa: CASKKGNTGELFF

v_call: TRBV6-1
clone_size: .
cdr3_aa: CASSRRVHGNSNQPQHF

v_call: TRBV20-1
clone_size: many
cdr3_aa: CSAMNGLAGGHNEQFF

v_call: TRBV6-1
clone_size: .
cdr3_aa: CANLRAGGTYEKYF

v_call: TRBV20-1
clone_size: few
cdr3_aa: CSASTSGKLYEQFF

v_call: TRBV20-1
clone_size: many
cdr3_aa: CSARARTSGSKETQYF

v_call: TRBV19
clone_size: many
cdr3_aa: CASSIDTGQGAFF

v_call: TRBV6-5
clone_size: many
cdr3_aa: CASSYDLNTEAFF

v_call: TRBV6-1
clone_size: many
cdr3_aa: CASSEMPFSGPPYEQYF

v_call: TRBV7-6
clone_size: once
cdr3_aa: CASSSQGTGANVLTF

v_call: TRBV27
clone_size: few
cdr3_aa: CASIPARGSLAGELFF

v_call: TRBV18
clone_size: .
cdr3_aa: CASSQLPGPGNYEQYF

v_call: TRBV25-1
clone_size: many
cdr3_aa: CASSGRGKQFF

v_call: TRBV14
clone_size: many
cdr3_aa: CASSQEGTGELDTQYF

v_call: TRBV6-1
clone_size: many
cdr3_aa: CASSEDSGSDGTQYF

v_call: TRBV6-2/TRBV6-3
clone_size: many
cdr3_aa: CASSPGLAGEGELFF

v_call: TRBV5-5
clone_size: many
cdr3_aa: CASSTGDTDTQYF

v_call: TRBV27
clone_size: few
cdr3_aa: CASLVFGTSVDQYF

v_call: TRBV6-5
clone_size: .
cdr3_aa: CASSYVGPPGELFF

v_call: TRBV9
clone_size: many
cdr3_aa: CASSVDGTGRNYGYTF

v_call: TRBV6-5
clone_size: .
cdr3_aa: CASSYFGTIGRHWGELFF

v_call: TRBV12-3/TRBV12-4
clone_size: many
cdr3_aa: CASSSRLAGADTQYF

v_call: TRBV13
clone_size: many
cdr3_aa: CASSSTTRRGGDTQYF

v_call: TRBV20-1
clone_size: many
cdr3_aa: CSAPQDRGSPLHF

v_call: TRBV20-1
clone_size: many
cdr3_aa: CSARDRGGRETQYF

v_call: TRBV9
clone_size: many
cdr3_aa: CASSAGMSSGGTDTQYF

v_call: TRBV11-2
clone_size: .
cdr3_aa: CASSLTLPRSSYEQYF

v_call: TRBV4-1
clone_size: .
cdr3_aa: CASRTRPTDTQYF

v_call: TRBV2
clone_size: few
cdr3_aa: CASQGQAIYGYTF

v_call: TRBV20-1
clone_size: .
cdr3_aa: CSARKPGLAKEATGYF

v_call: TRBV2
clone_size: many
cdr3_aa: CASSEDSPGTDTQYF

v_call: TRBV5-4
clone_size: many
cdr3_aa: CASSEKGGVFTEAFF

v_call: TRBV4-2
clone_size: many
cdr3_aa: CASSQPGQGLYEQYF